The rows below give T cell receptor beta chains drawn from one sample of a study of regulatory T cells in long-lasting Graves disease. TCRdb recomputed calls from the multiplex PCR reads with MiXCR, one row per CDR3 protein. The repertoire has approximately 470,000 distinct CDR3 sequences, around 15% of them found once; the top ten carry 10% to 15%. The same sample was also studied in work on T cells in Graves' hyperthyroidism and ophthalmopathy.

The sample was peripheral blood mononuclear cells (PBMCs), taken at new diagnosis, from a patient treated with antithyroid drugs. Receptors were obtained from a man aged 40-49 years with Graves disease. CDR3s include the opening cysteine and the closing phenylalanine or tryptophan. Only part of the rows carry a size: once, few, many, or a class if the clone is expanded.

clone_size: few; v_call: TRBV5-1; cdr3_aa: CASSYWTSDYEQYF
clone_size: many; v_call: TRBV20-1; cdr3_aa: CSARKATSTDTQYF
clone_size: few; v_call: TRBV5-1; cdr3_aa: CASSLVPGSYNEQFF
clone_size: few; v_call: TRBV6-2/TRBV6-3; cdr3_aa: CASSYSQAGSYGYTF
clone_size: many; v_call: TRBV27; cdr3_aa: CASSLFGGSTDDNEQFF
clone_size: NA; v_call: TRBV9; cdr3_aa: CASSSRLAGGSSEQFF
clone_size: many; v_call: TRBV5-6; cdr3_aa: CASSRQGGNEQYF
clone_size: NA; v_call: TRBV5-1; cdr3_aa: CASRGLGTSGRAYEQFF
clone_size: many; v_call: TRBV30; cdr3_aa: CAWSVGLAGVNTQYF
clone_size: NA; v_call: TRBV7-9; cdr3_aa: CASSLYRGQETQYF
clone_size: many; v_call: TRBV28; cdr3_aa: CASRSSGHQRNYEQYF
clone_size: NA; v_call: TRBV30; cdr3_aa: CAWSGTYEQYF
clone_size: many; v_call: TRBV2; cdr3_aa: CASTLAFF
clone_size: many; v_call: TRBV30; cdr3_aa: CAWSVQLAGEQYF
clone_size: NA; v_call: TRBV11-1; cdr3_aa: CASRPLRTVAFF
clone_size: many; v_call: TRBV7-9; cdr3_aa: CASSPESGTASYEQYF
clone_size: many; v_call: TRBV28; cdr3_aa: CASSSSVNTGELFF
clone_size: many; v_call: TRBV18; cdr3_aa: CASSPLNTEAFF
clone_size: NA; v_call: TRBV10-3; cdr3_aa: CAISESEGNEQYF
clone_size: many; v_call: TRBV10-3; cdr3_aa: CAISGAPGQVEETQYF
clone_size: many; v_call: TRBV20-1; cdr3_aa: CSASRRETRNEQFF
clone_size: few; v_call: TRBV20-1; cdr3_aa: CSAPVWAGASYEQYF
clone_size: NA; v_call: TRBV28; cdr3_aa: CASSPRKPLTNSGELFF
clone_size: NA; v_call: TRBV7-3; cdr3_aa: CASSQDRKGPLYSPLHF
clone_size: many; v_call: TRBV7-6; cdr3_aa: CASSSTSGRTQETQYF
clone_size: few; v_call: TRBV19; cdr3_aa: CASRFPAAGNEQFF
clone_size: many; v_call: TRBV20-1; cdr3_aa: CSARFSSRLNEQYF
clone_size: many; v_call: TRBV7-8; cdr3_aa: CASSPRDRSSYNEQFF
clone_size: many; v_call: TRBV6-1; cdr3_aa: CASSEVGNRLNTEAFF
clone_size: NA; v_call: TRBV19; cdr3_aa: CASSTASRDRTLYEQYF
clone_size: NA; v_call: TRBV29-1; cdr3_aa: CSAPGQFYGYTF
clone_size: NA; v_call: TRBV5-4; cdr3_aa: CASSFGGVGSAEQYF
clone_size: NA; v_call: TRBV20-1; cdr3_aa: CSAREQKSPYEQYF
clone_size: few; v_call: TRBV24-1; cdr3_aa: CATSDRRDRLYEQYF
clone_size: few; v_call: TRBV5-1; cdr3_aa: CASSPRTASSYGYTF
clone_size: many; v_call: TRBV28; cdr3_aa: CASSFVTSGRYEQYF
clone_size: NA; v_call: TRBV24-1; cdr3_aa: CATTAWETGELFF
clone_size: NA; v_call: TRBV11-2; cdr3_aa: CASSLEGMPQYF
clone_size: many; v_call: TRBV20-1; cdr3_aa: CSAREAGDNSPLHF
clone_size: NA; v_call: TRBV12-3/TRBV12-4; cdr3_aa: CASKAGLGYNEQFF
clone_size: many; v_call: TRBV19; cdr3_aa: CASSHGTGGSEQYF
clone_size: many; v_call: TRBV7-2; cdr3_aa: CASSSKGQGVDEQYF
clone_size: many; v_call: TRBV27; cdr3_aa: CASSLDRGRDEQFF
clone_size: few; v_call: TRBV24-1; cdr3_aa: CATSDLSTDTQYF
clone_size: few; v_call: TRBV10-3; cdr3_aa: CAIRDTGTSDTDTQYF
clone_size: NA; v_call: TRBV20-1; cdr3_aa: CSAPGLAPYEQYF
clone_size: many; v_call: TRBV20-1; cdr3_aa: CSASPSGRTDTQYF
clone_size: many; v_call: TRBV12-3/TRBV12-4; cdr3_aa: CASSPIRTGRNTQYF
clone_size: many; v_call: TRBV7-2; cdr3_aa: CASSLFPGGAYEQYF
clone_size: NA; v_call: TRBV9; cdr3_aa: CASSDQGAETQYF